The rows below give T cell receptor beta chains drawn from one sample of a study of blood T cell repertoires in COVID-19. The method was immunoSEQ multiplex PCR; TCRdb's version includes in-frame clones alone and lacks a portion of them. The sample gives fewer than 65,000 clones, under 95% of which show up once; 3.5% to 5% is in the top ten. What was sequenced was peripheral blood. Receptor source: a human donor in a cohort sampled during active COVID-19. The CDR3 runs from the conserved cysteine through the conserved F or W. The D gene is left open where the match is weak. Some rows have no size entry. The others give once, few or many, or a class for an expanded clone.

d_gene,v_gene,abundance,j_gene,CDR3aa,CDR3nt
.,TRBV6-5,.,TRBJ1-4,CASSYLGGTNEKLFF,TGTGCCAGCAGTTACCTCGGGGGAACTAATGAAAAACTGTTTTTT
TRBD1,TRBV6-5,.,TRBJ1-6,CASSSRTGSNSPLHF,TGTGCCAGCAGTTCTAGGACAGGTAGCAATTCACCCCTCCACTTT
TRBD1,TRBV6-9,.,TRBJ2-5,CASSDSGQGVTQYF,TGTGCCAGCAGTGATTCGGGACAGGGGGTGACCCAGTACTTC
.,TRBV6-6,.,TRBJ1-4,CASTDTGHLNEKLFF,TGTGCCAGCACCGATACAGGGCACCTTAATGAAAAACTGTTTTTT
.,TRBV15,.,TRBJ2-7,CATSREVRGAYEQYF,TGTGCCACCAGCAGAGAAGTAAGGGGCGCTTACGAGCAGTACTTC
TRBD1,TRBV6-5,.,TRBJ1-4,CASSPWTGENEKLFF,TGTGCCAGCAGTCCATGGACAGGGGAGAATGAAAAACTGTTTTTT
TRBD1,TRBV12-5,once,TRBJ2-7,CASGLVRGTVSYEQYF,TGTGCTAGTGGTTTGGTACGAGGGACAGTCTCCTACGAGCAGTACTTC
.,TRBV11-1,.,TRBJ2-7,CASSLAAGPGSYEQYF,TGTGCCAGCAGCTTAGCGGCGGGACCCGGCTCCTACGAGCAGTACTTC
.,TRBV6-2/TRBV6-3,.,TRBJ1-2,CASSVTQGIGYTF,TGTGCCAGCAGTGTAACCCAGGGGATTGGCTACACCTTC
TRBD1,TRBV7-9,.,TRBJ1-1,CASSLQGAGTEAFF,TGTGCCAGCAGCTTGCAGGGGGCGGGAACTGAAGCTTTCTTT
.,TRBV5-1,.,TRBJ1-4,CASSLVDTGPGKLFF,TGCGCCAGCAGCTTGGTGGACACCGGCCCGGGAAAACTGTTTTTT
.,TRBV19,.,TRBJ1-4,CATRQATNEKLFF,TGTGCCACCCGACAGGCAACTAATGAAAAACTGTTTTTT
TRBD2,TRBV2,.,TRBJ2-7,CASRGTSGTYEQYF,TGTGCCAGCAGAGGGACTAGCGGAACTTACGAGCAGTACTTC
.,TRBV9,.,TRBJ1-2,CASSVASQDYGYTF,TGTGCCAGCAGCGTAGCTAGCCAGGACTATGGCTACACCTTC
.,TRBV7-2,.,TRBJ2-7,CASSLNRDYEQYF,TGTGCCAGCAGCTTAAACCGGGACTACGAGCAGTACTTC
.,TRBV18,.,TRBJ2-7,CASSPLEGPYEQYF,TGTGCCAGCTCACCACTGGAGGGACCCTACGAGCAGTACTTC
TRBD2,TRBV5-1,.,TRBJ2-3,CASSLEGSGRVGDTQYF,TGCGCCAGCAGCTTGGAAGGCTCCGGGAGGGTCGGAGATACGCAGTATTTT
TRBD1,TRBV24-1,.,TRBJ1-5,CATSDQGAGNQPQHF,TGTGCCACCAGTGACCAGGGGGCTGGCAATCAGCCCCAGCATTTT
TRBD2,TRBV20-1,.,TRBJ2-1,CSASRGLAGGSNEQFF,TGCAGTGCTAGTAGGGGACTAGCGGGAGGATCAAATGAGCAGTTCTTC
TRBD1,TRBV6-5,.,TRBJ1-2,CASTPGQGYGYTF,TGTGCCAGTACTCCGGGACAGGGGTATGGCTACACCTTC
.,TRBV11-2,once,TRBJ1-1,CASSATGTVNTEAFF,TGTGCCAGCAGCGCGACAGGTACCGTGAACACTGAAGCTTTCTTT
TRBD2,TRBV5-1,once,TRBJ2-1,CASSLGLAAYNEQFF,TGCGCCAGCAGCTTGGGACTAGCGGCCTACAATGAGCAGTTCTTC
.,TRBV24-1,.,TRBJ2-3,CATSDFAAYTDTQYF,TGTGCCACCAGTGATTTTGCCGCCTACACAGATACGCAGTATTTT
.,TRBV5-1,.,TRBJ1-6,CASSTAIVRGNSPLHF,TGCGCCAGCAGCACCGCGATTGTACGCGGAAATTCACCCCTCCACTTT
TRBD1,TRBV12-3/TRBV12-4,.,TRBJ1-5,CASSKDRWAQHF,TGTGCCAGCAGTAAGGACAGGTGGGCCCAGCATTTT
.,TRBV19,.,TRBJ1-1,CASSIPGLTMNTEAFF,TGTGCCAGTAGTATTCCCGGACTGACGATGAACACTGAAGCTTTCTTT
TRBD1,TRBV5-6,.,TRBJ2-6,CASSVTRGRSGANVLTF,TGTGCCAGCAGCGTGACCAGGGGGCGATCTGGGGCCAACGTCCTGACTTTC
TRBD1,TRBV11-2,.,TRBJ1-2,CASSLTGGRGYTF,TGTGCCAGCAGCTTAACAGGGGGCCGGGGCTACACCTTC
.,TRBV19,.,TRBJ1-5,CASRMGGSSNQPQHF,TGTGCCAGTAGGATGGGGGGGTCGAGCAATCAGCCCCAGCATTTT
TRBD2,TRBV10-3,once,TRBJ2-2,CAISESPSGRARGVGELFF,TGTGCCATCAGTGAGTCGCCTAGCGGGAGGGCCAGAGGAGTCGGGGAGCTGTTTTTT
.,TRBV2,.,TRBJ1-5,CASSEALLGRGGQPQHF,TGTGCCAGCAGTGAAGCGCTTCTGGGACGAGGGGGTCAGCCCCAGCATTTT
.,TRBV7-3,few,TRBJ1-6,CASSLDSHQPLHF,TGTGCCAGCAGCTTGGACAGCCACCAACCCCTCCACTTT
.,TRBV30,.,TRBJ2-7,CAWSGQGGFYEQYF,TGTGCCTGGAGTGGGCAGGGAGGTTTTTACGAGCAGTACTTC
.,TRBV24-1,.,TRBJ2-3,CATSDPVSAADTQYF,TGTGCCACCAGTGACCCGGTGAGTGCCGCAGATACGCAGTATTTT
TRBD2,TRBV7-9,.,TRBJ2-1,CASSLPPAGGPANEQFF,TGTGCCAGCAGCTTACCCCCAGCGGGAGGGCCGGCCAATGAGCAGTTCTTC
TRBD1,TRBV19,.,TRBJ2-7,CASSPTGKVYEQYF,TGTGCCAGTAGTCCGACAGGGAAGGTCTACGAGCAGTACTTC
.,TRBV3-1/TRBV3-2,.,TRBJ2-3,CASSQERLTGGISTDTQYF,TGTGCCAGCAGCCAAGAGAGATTGACGGGCGGGATTAGCACAGATACGCAGTATTTT
.,TRBV27,.,TRBJ1-5,CASGRDSNQPQHF,TGTGCCAGCGGCAGGGATAGCAATCAGCCCCAGCATTTT
.,TRBV27,.,TRBJ2-7,CASSFRRGIHEQYF,TGTGCCAGCAGTTTTCGGCGGGGCATCCACGAGCAGTACTTC
TRBD1,TRBV28,once,TRBJ1-1,CASSLDRKNTEAFF,TGTGCCAGCAGTTTGGACAGGAAGAACACTGAAGCTTTCTTT
TRBD1,TRBV11-2,.,TRBJ1-2,CASRQNDRGHGYTF,TGTGCCAGCAGACAAAATGACAGGGGCCATGGCTACACCTTC
.,TRBV27,.,TRBJ1-1,CASSLGRGTEAFF,TGTGCCAGCAGTTTAGGCAGGGGCACTGAAGCTTTCTTT
.,TRBV19,.,TRBJ2-3,CASTTSGGSDTQYF,TGTGCCAGTACCACTTCGGGGGGCTCAGATACGCAGTATTTT
TRBD2,TRBV5-5,.,TRBJ2-5,CASSPGLGETQYF,TGTGCCAGCAGCCCCGGACTAGGTGAGACCCAGTACTTC
.,TRBV4-1,.,TRBJ1-1,CASSQGVRLNTEAFF,TGCGCCAGCAGCCAAGGTGTACGGTTGAACACTGAAGCTTTCTTT